This T cell receptor (beta chain) was sequenced during a study of blood T cell repertoires in COVID-19. Study details: Nucleic acid was either cDNA or gDNA, and it came from T cells, B-cell-depleted T cells, or PBMCs.

V lost 5 bases to trimming and J lost 7 bases; unmatched junction nucleotides: 5. CDR1 is SGHTA and CDR2 is FQGTGA in the germline V gene. This CDR3 is built from 12 residues. Original processing notes: Quantification of nucleated cells was approximated via reference gene primer amplification. Clones were sequenced by immunoSEQ multiplex PCR, and TCRdb holds only the in-frame ones, with some missing. V and J calls and clone size are those listed in that table; D and trimming were worked out from the DNA. The sample carries more than 120,000 clones, approximately 90% recorded once. The sequence was collected from a woman between 50 and 59 years old with acute or convalescent COVID-19. The specimen was peripheral blood. The chain uses TRBV7-3 and TRBJ2-7; the match to TRBD1 covers 7 bases. The CDR3 DNA follows: TGTGCCAGCAGCCAGACAGGGAGAGAGCAGTACTTC. It codes for CASSQTGREQYF. The variable domain in full, completed from reference TRBV7-3 and TRBJ2-7, reads GAGVSQTPSNKVTEKGKYVELRCDPISGHTALYWYRQSLGQGPEFLIYFQGTGAADDSGLPNDRFFAVRPEGSVSTLKIQRTERGDSAVYLCASSQTGREQYFGPGTRLTVT.